Listed here are 16 T cell receptor beta chains from one sample, sequenced in a study of ipilimumab plus nivolumab after autologous stem cell transplantation. This table comes from immunoSEQ multiplex PCR, and its TCRdb copy is limited to in-frame clones, with some not included. The sample consists of tens of thousands of clones, 92% of them appearing once. The specimen was PBMCs, collected in a trial of ipilimumab plus nivolumab as post-transplant consolidation. The receptors stem from a male donor with multiple myeloma.

The V gene is TRBV6-1, the J gene TRBJ1-6, with TRBD1 identical over 9 bases. The CDR3 spans 14 residues. Trimming cost V 6 bases and J 8 bases; bases outside gene matches: 5. CDR1 and CDR2 from the germline V gene are MNHNS and SASEGT. The CDR3 sequence: CASRDRGPYSPLHF. CDR3 coding DNA: TGTGCCAGCAGGGACAGGGGCCCTTATTCACCCCTCCACTTT.

This clone has just one count. This chain joins TRBV11-2 and TRBJ2-1; 13 nucleotides align to TRBD2. Germline loops: CDR1 SGHAT, CDR2 FQNNGV. The V segment lost 5 bases and the J segment 10 bases; nucleotides outside the gene matches: 8. The CDR3 spans 15 residues. The CDR3 sequence is CASSELAGGPGEQFF. The CDR3 DNA follows: TGTGCCAGCAGCGAACTAGCGGGAGGGCCGGGGGAGCAGTTCTTC.

This chain connects TRBV27 to TRBJ2-7; tentative D call: TRBD1 (6 bases). The CDR3 totals 13 residues. The ends were cut back, 5 bases at V and 2 bases at J, with 10 bases in the middle. Per the germline V gene, CDR1 is MNHEY and CDR2 is SMNVEV (reference sequence). CDR3 region: CASSTTGTYEQYF. CDR3 in DNA: TGTGCCAGCAGTACTACAGGGACCTACGAGCAGTACTTC.

The rearrangement uses TRBV6-1 and TRBJ1-2; 9 nucleotides match TRBD1. The CDR3 loop spans 13 amino acids. Trimming took 4 bases from V and 8 from J; bases not matched to a gene: 5. Germline assignment: CDR1 MNHNS and CDR2 SASEGT. CDR3 nucleotide sequence: TGTGCCAGCAGTGTGGGACAGGGATACGGCTACACCTTC. Translating gives CASSVGQGYGYTF.

The V call is TRBV4-3, the J call TRBJ2-7; TRBD2 aligns across 7 bases. V shed 0 bases, J shed 0 bases, and the junction held 2 bases outside the gene matches. The CDR3 spans 15 residues. Germline CDR1 is LGHNA and CDR2 is YSLEER. CDR3 nucleotides: TGCGCCAGCAGCCAAGATAGCGGGTTCTCCTACGAGCAGTACTTC. This encodes CASSQDSGFSYEQYF.

The chain combines TRBV4-1 with TRBJ1-1, with D unresolved. The V end lost 0 bases, the J end lost 1 base, and 9 bases lay between the germline ends. Per germline, CDR1 MGHRA and CDR2 YSYEKL. The CDR3 totals 15 residues. In DNA, the CDR3 is TGCGCCAGCAGCCAAGATGGGGTAGGGAACACTGAAGCTTTCTTT. Translated: CASSQDGVGNTEAFF.

This chain links TRBV11-3 with TRBJ1-1; 9 bases map to TRBD1. CDR3 size: 17 residues. V lost 5 bases and J lost 4; bases outside the gene matches: 14. Germline CDR1 and CDR2: SGHNT and YENEEA. The CDR3 loop reads CASSPGLQGAHGTEAFF. Written as DNA, the CDR3 is TGTGCCAGCAGCCCCGGCTTACAGGGGGCCCACGGCACTGAAGCTTTCTTT.

The J gene is TRBJ2-4, the V gene TRBV2; D perhaps matches TRBD1 (6 bases). The germline gives CDR1 SNHLY, CDR2 FYNNEI. CDR3 length equals 12 residues. V dropped 8 bases and J dropped 1 base, with 6 bases sitting between them. The CDR3 loop is CASQGAKNIQYF. CDR3 DNA sequence: TGTGCCAGCCAGGGGGCCAAAAACATTCAGTACTTC.

This chain links TRBV9 with TRBJ2-2; tentatively, D is TRBD1 (6 bases). V shed 3 bases and J shed 4 bases, with 10 bases lying between them. This CDR3 is built from 14 residues. Germline CDR1 reads SGDLS; CDR2 reads YYNGEE. CDR3 in amino acids: CASSATGSTGELFF. CDR3 sequence (DNA): TGTGCCAGCAGCGCTACAGGGAGCACCGGGGAGCTGTTTTTT.

V and J are TRBV4-1 and TRBJ2-7; 7 positions agree with TRBD1. CDR1 and CDR2 from the germline V gene are MGHRA and YSYEKL. The CDR3 is 14 residues long. The junction had 7 bases not matched to a gene; V was cut back by 4 bases and J by 4 bases. The CDR3 is CASSPNRGPYEQYF. The CDR3 DNA reads as TGCGCCAGCAGCCCCAACAGGGGCCCTTACGAGCAGTACTTC.

The rearrangement links TRBV4-3 to TRBJ2-3; D is possibly TRBD2 (5 bases). With 1 base removed from V and 3 bases from J, the gap between germline ends came to 11 bases. This CDR3 has 15 amino acids. Germline loops: CDR1 LGHNA, CDR2 YSLEER. The CDR3 region has the DNA TGCGCCAGCAGCCAAGTGGGAGTCGGGACAGATACGCAGTATTTT. This gives the protein CASSQVGVGTDTQYF.

The chain couples TRBV25-1 to TRBJ2-7; tentatively, D is TRBD1 (5 bases). Between the trimmed V and J ends, which lost 6 bases and 4 bases, there was a span of 7 bases. From germline, CDR1 is MGHDK and CDR2 SYGVNS. This CDR3 contains 11 residues. The CDR3 reads CASSPGYEQYF. For the CDR3, the DNA is TGTGCCAGCAGCCCAGGGTACGAGCAGTACTTC.

The chain combines TRBV25-1 with TRBJ2-3, with 11 bases identical to TRBD2. CDR1 is MGHDK and CDR2 is SYGVNS in the germline V gene. J lost 9 bases, V lost 5 bases, and 7 bases had no gene match. CDR3 length: 14 residues. CDR3 nucleotide sequence: TGTGCCAGCAGTACTAGCGGGAGTATAGACACGCAGTATTTT. It yields the protein CASSTSGSIDTQYF.

This clone came up once. The chain links TRBV9 to TRBJ2-3, with 11 bases aligning to TRBD2. The CDR3 has 16 amino acids. CDR1 and CDR2 (germline): SGDLS, YYNGEE. Unmatched junction bases numbered 5, after V lost 0 bases and J lost 5 bases. The CDR3 nucleotides read TGTGCCAGCAGCGTAGGGCTAGCGGGGGGAAGAGATACGCAGTATTTT. Its protein is CASSVGLAGGRDTQYF.

The rearrangement joins TRBV5-1 to TRBJ2-2; 9 bases fit TRBD1. Per germline, CDR1 SGHRS and CDR2 YFSETQ. The J segment lost 5 bases and the V segment lost 7 bases, leaving 9 bases of the junction unmatched. The CDR3 length is 15 residues. The chain's CDR3 is CASRTRDRVTGELFF. In DNA, the CDR3 is TGCGCCAGCCGGACCCGGGACAGGGTAACCGGGGAGCTGTTTTTT.

The chain joins TRBV7-2 to TRBJ1-1, with D hard to call. CDR3 size: 12 residues. CDR1 is SGHTA and CDR2 is FQGNSA in the germline V gene. V dropped 5 bases and J dropped 4 bases, with 8 bases sitting between them. CDR3 coding DNA: TGTGCCAGCAGCGCCAGAGGCACTGAAGCTTTCTTT. It yields the protein CASSARGTEAFF.